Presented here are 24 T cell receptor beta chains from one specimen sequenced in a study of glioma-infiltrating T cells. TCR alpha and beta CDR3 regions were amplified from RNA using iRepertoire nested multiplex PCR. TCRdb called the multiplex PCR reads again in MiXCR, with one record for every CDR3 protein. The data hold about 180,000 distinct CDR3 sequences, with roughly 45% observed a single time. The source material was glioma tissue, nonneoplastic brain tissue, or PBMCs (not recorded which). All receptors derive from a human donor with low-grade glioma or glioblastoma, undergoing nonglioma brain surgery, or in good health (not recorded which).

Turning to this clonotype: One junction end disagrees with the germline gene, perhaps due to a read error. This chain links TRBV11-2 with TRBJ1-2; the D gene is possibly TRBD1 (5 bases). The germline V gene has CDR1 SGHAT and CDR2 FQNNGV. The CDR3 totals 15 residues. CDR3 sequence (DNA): TGTGCCAGCAGCCCCCAGGCCTGGATTAGGGGTGGCTCCACCTTC. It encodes CASSPQAWIRGGSTF.

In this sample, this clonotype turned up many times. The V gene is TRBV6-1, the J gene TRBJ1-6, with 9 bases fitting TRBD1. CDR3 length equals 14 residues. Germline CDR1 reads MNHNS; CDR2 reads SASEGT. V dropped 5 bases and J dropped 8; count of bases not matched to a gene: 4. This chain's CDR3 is CASSNRDRDSPLHF. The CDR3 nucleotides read TGTGCCAGCAGTAACCGGGACAGGGATTCACCCCTCCACTTT.

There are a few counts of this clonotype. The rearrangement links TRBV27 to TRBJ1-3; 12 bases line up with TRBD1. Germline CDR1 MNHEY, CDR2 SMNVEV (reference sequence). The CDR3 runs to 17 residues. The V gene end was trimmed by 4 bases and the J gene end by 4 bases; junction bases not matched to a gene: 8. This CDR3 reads CASSSRGQGAQGNTIYF. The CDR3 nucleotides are TGTGCCAGCAGTTCCCGGGGACAGGGGGCTCAAGGAAACACCATATATTTT.

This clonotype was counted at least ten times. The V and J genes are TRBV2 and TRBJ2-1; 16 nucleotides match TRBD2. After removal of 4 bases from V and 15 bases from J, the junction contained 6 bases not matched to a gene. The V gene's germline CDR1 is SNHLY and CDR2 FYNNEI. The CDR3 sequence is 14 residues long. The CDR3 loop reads CASSVGTSGRAVFF. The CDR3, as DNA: TGTGCCAGCAGTGTAGGGACTAGCGGGAGGGCCGTGTTCTTC. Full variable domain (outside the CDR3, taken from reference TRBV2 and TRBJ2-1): EPEVTQTPSHQVTQMGQEVILRCVPISNHLYFYWYRQILGQKVEFLVSFYNNEISEKSEIFDDQFSVERPDGSNFTLKIRSTKLEDSAMYFCASSVGTSGRAVFFGPGTRLTVL.

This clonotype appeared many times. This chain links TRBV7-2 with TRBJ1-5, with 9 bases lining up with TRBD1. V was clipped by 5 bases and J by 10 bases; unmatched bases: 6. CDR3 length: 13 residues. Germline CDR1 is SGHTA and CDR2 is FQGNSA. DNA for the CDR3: TGTGCCAGCAGCCAGGGACAGGGTGGACCCCAGCATTTT. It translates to CASSQGQGGPQHF. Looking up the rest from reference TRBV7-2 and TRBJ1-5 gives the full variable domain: GAGVSQSPSNKVTEKGKDVELRCDPISGHTALYWYRQSLGQGLEFLIYFQGNSAPDKSGLPSDRFSAERTGGSVSTLTIQRTQQEDSAVYLCASSQGQGGPQHFGDGTRLSIL.

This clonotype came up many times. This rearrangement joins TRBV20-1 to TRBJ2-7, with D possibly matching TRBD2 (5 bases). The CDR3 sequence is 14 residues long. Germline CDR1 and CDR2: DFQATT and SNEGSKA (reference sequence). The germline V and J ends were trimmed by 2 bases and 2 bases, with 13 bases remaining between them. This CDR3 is CSARSISVPYEQYF. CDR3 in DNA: TGCAGTGCTAGATCCATTAGCGTTCCCTACGAGCAGTACTTC.

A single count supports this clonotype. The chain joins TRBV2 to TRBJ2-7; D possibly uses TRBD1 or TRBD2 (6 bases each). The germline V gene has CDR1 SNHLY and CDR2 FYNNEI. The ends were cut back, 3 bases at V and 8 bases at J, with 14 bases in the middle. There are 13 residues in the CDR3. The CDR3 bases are TGTGCCAGCAGTGAGGGGGGCCTTGATAAGCAGTACTTC. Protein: CASSEGGLDKQYF.

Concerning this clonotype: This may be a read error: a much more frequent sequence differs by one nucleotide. CDR3 sequence: CASSSDGSQIYNEQFF. In DNA form, the CDR3 reads TGTGCCAGCAGCTCCGATGGGTCACAGATCTACAATGAGCAGTTCTTC. The V gene is TRBV7-2, the J gene TRBJ2-1; D is undetermined. This CDR3 has 16 amino acids. The ends were cut back, 4 bases at V and 3 bases at J, with 16 bases in the middle. Germline CDR1 and CDR2: SGHTA and FQGNSA.

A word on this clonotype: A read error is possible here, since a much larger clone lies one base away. CDR3 protein: CASSQERVSGTQYF. CDR3 bases: TGTGCCAGCAGCCAAGAACGAGTTTCCGGTACGCAGTATTTT. V usage is TRBV4-2 and J usage is TRBJ2-3; D is undetermined. Per the germline V gene, CDR1 is LGHNA and CDR2 is YNFKEQ. With 0 bases removed from V and 8 bases from J, the gap between germline ends came to 12 bases. CDR3 size: 14 residues.

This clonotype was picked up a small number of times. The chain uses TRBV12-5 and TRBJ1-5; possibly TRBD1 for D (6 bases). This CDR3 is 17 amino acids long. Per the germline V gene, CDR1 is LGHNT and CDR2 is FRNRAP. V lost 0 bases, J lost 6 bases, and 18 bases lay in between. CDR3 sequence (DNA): TGTGCTAGTGGTTTGGTGAGGGGGGGACATCTCGCTCAGCCCCAGCATTTT. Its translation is CASGLVRGGHLAQPQHF.

CDR3 sequence: CSARTGLPRETQYF. The CDR3 DNA sequence: TGCAGTGCTAGGACCGGATTACCTCGAGAGACCCAGTACTTC. The chain recombines TRBV20-1 with TRBJ2-5; D remains unclear. Trimming pared 3 bases from V and 4 bases from J, leaving 15 bases between. Germline V CDR1 and CDR2: DFQATT, SNEGSKA (reference sequence). This CDR3 is built from 14 residues.

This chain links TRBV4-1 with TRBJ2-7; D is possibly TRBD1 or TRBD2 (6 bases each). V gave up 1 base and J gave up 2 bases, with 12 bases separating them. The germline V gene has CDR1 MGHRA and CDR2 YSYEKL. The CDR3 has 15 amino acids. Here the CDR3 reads CASSQVPGEAYEQYF. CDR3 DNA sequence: TGCGCCAGCAGCCAAGTCCCAGGGGAGGCCTACGAGCAGTACTTC.

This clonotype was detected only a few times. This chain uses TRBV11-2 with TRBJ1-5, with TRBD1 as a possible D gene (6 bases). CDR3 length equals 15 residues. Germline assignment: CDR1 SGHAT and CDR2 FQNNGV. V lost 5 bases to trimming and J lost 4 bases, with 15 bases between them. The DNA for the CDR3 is TGTGCCAGCAGCCCAGGGACACTCGCTAATCAGCCCCAGCATTTT. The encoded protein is CASSPGTLANQPQHF.

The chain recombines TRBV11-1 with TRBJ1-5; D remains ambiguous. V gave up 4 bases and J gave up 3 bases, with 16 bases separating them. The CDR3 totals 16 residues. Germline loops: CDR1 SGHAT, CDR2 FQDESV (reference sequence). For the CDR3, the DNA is TGTGCCAGCAGCTCCCTAGGCGGGCCGTCCAATCAGCCCCAGCATTTT. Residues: CASSSLGGPSNQPQHF.

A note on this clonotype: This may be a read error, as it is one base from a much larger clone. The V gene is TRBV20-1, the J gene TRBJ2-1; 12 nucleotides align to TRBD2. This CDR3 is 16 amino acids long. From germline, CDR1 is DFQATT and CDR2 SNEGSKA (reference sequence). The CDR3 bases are TGCAGTGCTAGAGATCGTCTAGCGGGAGGGCCAGGTGAGCTGTTCTTC. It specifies CSARDRLAGGPGELFF.

CDR3 DNA: TGTGCCAGCACCGCGAACAGGGGAGGAATAGGCGAGCAGTACTTC. Its protein product is CASTANRGGIGEQYF. The J gene is TRBJ2-7, the V gene TRBV2; TRBD1 might be the D (7 bases). Germline V lookup: CDR1 SNHLY, CDR2 FYNNEI. The CDR3 is 15 amino acids. V shed 7 bases and J shed 6 bases, with 22 bases lying between them.

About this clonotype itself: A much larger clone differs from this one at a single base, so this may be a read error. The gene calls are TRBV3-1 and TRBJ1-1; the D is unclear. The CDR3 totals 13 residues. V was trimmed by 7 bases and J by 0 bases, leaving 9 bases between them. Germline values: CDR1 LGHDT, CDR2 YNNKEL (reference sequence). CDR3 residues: CASKNSMNTEAFF. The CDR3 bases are TGTGCCAGCAAGAACTCCATGAACACTGAAGCTTTCTTT.

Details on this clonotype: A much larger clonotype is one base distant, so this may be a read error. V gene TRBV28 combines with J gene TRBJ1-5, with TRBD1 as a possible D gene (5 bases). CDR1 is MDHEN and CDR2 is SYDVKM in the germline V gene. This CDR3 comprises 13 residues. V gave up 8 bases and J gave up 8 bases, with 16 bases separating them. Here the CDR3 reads CASGVSGRKPQHF. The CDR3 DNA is TGTGCCAGCGGTGTATCAGGGCGGAAGCCCCAGCATTTT.

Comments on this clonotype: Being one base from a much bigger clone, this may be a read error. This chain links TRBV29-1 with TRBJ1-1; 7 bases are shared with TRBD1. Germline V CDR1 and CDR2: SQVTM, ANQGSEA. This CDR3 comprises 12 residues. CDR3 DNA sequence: TGCATCGTCCAGACAGGGATGCGGGAAGCTTTCTTT. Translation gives CIVQTGMREAFF.

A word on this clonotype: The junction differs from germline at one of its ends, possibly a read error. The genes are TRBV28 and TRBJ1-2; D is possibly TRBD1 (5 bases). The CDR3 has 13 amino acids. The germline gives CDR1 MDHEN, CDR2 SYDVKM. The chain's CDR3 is CASSCGHGYVYTF. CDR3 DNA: TGTGCCAGCAGTTGTGGACACGGCTATGTCTACACCTTC.

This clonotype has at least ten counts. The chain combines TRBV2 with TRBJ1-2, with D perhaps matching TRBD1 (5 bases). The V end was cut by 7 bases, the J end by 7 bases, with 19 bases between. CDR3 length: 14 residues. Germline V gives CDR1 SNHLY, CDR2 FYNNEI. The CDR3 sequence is CASTQTPNQGGYTF. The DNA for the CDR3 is TGTGCCAGCACCCAGACACCGAACCAGGGTGGCTACACCTTC. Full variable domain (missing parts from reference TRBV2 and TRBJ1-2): EPEVTQTPSHQVTQMGQEVILRCVPISNHLYFYWYRQILGQKVEFLVSFYNNEISEKSEIFDDQFSVERPDGSNFTLKIRSTKLEDSAMYFCASTQTPNQGGYTFGSGTRLTVV.

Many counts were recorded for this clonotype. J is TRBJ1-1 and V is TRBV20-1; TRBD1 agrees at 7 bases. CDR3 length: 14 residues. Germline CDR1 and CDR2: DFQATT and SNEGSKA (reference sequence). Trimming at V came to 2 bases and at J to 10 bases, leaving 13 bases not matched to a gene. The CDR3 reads CSARLKTGSLSAFF. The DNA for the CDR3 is TGCAGTGCTAGACTCAAGACAGGGTCGCTATCAGCTTTCTTT.

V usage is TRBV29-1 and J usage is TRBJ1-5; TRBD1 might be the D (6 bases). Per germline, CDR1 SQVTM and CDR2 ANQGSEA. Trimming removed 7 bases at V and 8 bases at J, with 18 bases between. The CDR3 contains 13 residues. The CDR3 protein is CSATTGSGKPQHF. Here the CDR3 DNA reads TGCAGCGCAACAACAGGGTCAGGAAAGCCCCAGCATTTT.

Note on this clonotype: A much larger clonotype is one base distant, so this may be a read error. CDR3 amino acids: CSAPRVSGANVLTF. In nucleotides, the CDR3 is TGCAGTGCTCCCAGGGTTTCTGGGGCCAACGTCCTGACTTTC. The chain recombines TRBV20-1 with TRBJ2-6, with D tentatively TRBD1 (5 bases). Germline CDR1 and CDR2: DFQATT and SNEGSKA (reference sequence). The germline V and J ends were trimmed by 5 bases and 1 base, with 9 bases remaining between them. The CDR3 consists of 14 residues.